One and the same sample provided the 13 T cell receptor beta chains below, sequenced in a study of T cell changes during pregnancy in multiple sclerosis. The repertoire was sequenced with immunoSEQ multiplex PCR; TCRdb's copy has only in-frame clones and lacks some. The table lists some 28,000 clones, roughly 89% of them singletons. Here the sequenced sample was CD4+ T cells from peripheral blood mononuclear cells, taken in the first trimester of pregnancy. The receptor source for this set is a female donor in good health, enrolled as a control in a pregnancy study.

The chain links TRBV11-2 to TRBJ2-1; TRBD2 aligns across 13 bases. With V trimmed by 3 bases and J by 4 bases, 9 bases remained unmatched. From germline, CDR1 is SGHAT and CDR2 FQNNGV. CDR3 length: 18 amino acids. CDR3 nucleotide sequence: TGTGCCAGCAGCTTCAGACTAGCGGGAGGCGGAAATTACAATGAGCAGTTCTTC. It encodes CASSFRLAGGGNYNEQFF.

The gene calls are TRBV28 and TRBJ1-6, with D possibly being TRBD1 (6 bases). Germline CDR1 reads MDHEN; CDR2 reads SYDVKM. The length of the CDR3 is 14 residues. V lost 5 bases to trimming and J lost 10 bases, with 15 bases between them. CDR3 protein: CASSEQGIWSPLHF. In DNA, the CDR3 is TGTGCCAGCAGTGAACAGGGTATTTGGTCACCCCTCCACTTT.

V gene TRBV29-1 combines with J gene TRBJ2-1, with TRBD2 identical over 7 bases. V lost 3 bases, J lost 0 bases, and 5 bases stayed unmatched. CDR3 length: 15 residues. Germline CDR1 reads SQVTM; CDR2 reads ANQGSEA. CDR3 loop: CSVERGSSSYNEQFF. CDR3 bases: TGCAGCGTTGAGCGGGGGTCGAGCTCCTACAATGAGCAGTTCTTC.

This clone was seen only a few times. In DNA form, the CDR3 reads TGTGCCAGCAGCTTGGTTAGCGGGAGGAACAATGAGCAGTTCTTC. Its protein is CASSLVSGRNNEQFF. The chain joins TRBV7-9 to TRBJ2-1, with 10 bases identical to TRBD2. Trimming took 3 bases from V and 5 from J; bases not matched to a gene: 4. Per the germline V gene, CDR1 is SEHNR and CDR2 is FQNEAQ (reference sequence). This CDR3 contains 15 residues.

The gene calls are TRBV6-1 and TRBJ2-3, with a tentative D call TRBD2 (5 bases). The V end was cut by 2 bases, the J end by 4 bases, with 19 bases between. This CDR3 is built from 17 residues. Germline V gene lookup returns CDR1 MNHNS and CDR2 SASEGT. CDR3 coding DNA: TGTGCCAGCAGTGAATGGGCAGGAGAGGGCATAGCAGATACGCAGTATTTT. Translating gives CASSEWAGEGIADTQYF.

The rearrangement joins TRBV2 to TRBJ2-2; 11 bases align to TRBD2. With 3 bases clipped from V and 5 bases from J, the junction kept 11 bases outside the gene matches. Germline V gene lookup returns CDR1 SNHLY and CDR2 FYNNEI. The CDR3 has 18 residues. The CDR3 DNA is TGTGCCAGCAGTGACCTTATTCTGACTAGCGGGGTTACCGGGGAGCTGTTTTTT. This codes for CASSDLILTSGVTGELFF.

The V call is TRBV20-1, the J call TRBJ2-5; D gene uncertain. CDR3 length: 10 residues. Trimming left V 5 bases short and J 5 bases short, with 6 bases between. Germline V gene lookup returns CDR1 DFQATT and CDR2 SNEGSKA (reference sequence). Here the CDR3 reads CSALRETQYF. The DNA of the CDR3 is TGCAGTGCTCTTCGGGAGACCCAGTACTTC.

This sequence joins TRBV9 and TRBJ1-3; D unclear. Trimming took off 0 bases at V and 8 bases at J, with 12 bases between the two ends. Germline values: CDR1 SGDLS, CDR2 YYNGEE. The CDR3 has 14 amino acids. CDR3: CASSVEVSGDTIYF. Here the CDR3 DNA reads TGTGCCAGCAGCGTAGAGGTATCCGGGGACACCATATATTTT.

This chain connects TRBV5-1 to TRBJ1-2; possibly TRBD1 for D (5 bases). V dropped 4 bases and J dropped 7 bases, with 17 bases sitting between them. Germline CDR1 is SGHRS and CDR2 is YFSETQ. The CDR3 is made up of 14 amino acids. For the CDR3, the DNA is TGCGCCAGCAGCCCACTCACGGGGGGGAGTGGCTACACCTTC. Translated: CASSPLTGGSGYTF.

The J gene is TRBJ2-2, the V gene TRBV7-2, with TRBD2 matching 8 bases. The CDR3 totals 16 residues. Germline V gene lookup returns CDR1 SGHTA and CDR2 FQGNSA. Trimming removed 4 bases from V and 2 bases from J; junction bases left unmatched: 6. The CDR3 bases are TGTGCCAGCAGCTCCCGGACTAGCCCAAACACCGGGGAGCTGTTTTTT. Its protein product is CASSSRTSPNTGELFF.

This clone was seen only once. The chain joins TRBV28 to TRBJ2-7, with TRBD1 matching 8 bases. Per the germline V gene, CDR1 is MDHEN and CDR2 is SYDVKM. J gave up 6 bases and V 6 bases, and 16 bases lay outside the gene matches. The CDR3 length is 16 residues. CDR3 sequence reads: CASSPALGQGKGEQYF. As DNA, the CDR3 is TGTGCCAGCAGCCCAGCCCTAGGACAGGGCAAAGGCGAGCAGTACTTC.

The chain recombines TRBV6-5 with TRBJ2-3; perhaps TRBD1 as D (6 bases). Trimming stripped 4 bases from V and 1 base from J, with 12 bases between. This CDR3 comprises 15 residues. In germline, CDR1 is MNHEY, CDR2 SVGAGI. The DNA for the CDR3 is TGTGCCAGCAGTTCTTCAGGGGCGGGCACAGATACGCAGTATTTT. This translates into CASSSSGAGTDTQYF.

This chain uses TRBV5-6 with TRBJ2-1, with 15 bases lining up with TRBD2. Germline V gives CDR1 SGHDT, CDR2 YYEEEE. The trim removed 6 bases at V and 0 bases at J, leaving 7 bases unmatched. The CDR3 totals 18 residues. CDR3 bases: TGTGCCAGCAAAGGGACTAGCGGGAGGCTAAGCTCCTACAATGAGCAGTTCTTC. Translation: CASKGTSGRLSSYNEQFF.